The source of this T cell receptor beta chain is a study of identical twins (dated by TCRdb to about 2016). Broadly, across the study: The study deep-sequenced TCR alpha and beta repertoires from monozygotic twins, unrelated adults of various ages and cord blood to test whether fetal clonotypes persist. To rule out contamination, replicate twin experiments were performed at different times with different library preparation protocols. On the study overall, not on this receptor specifically: Out-of-frame TCR alpha sequences shared between twins showed an excess of low generation-probability sequences compared with coincidental sharing between unrelated individuals. Because the same donors could not be followed over many years, the conclusions relied on cross-sectional statistical analysis. Invariant T cells such as MAIT and iNKT could partly confound zero-insertion analyses, though diverse VJ usage argued against this for most clonotypes. Fewer insertions were carried by abundant cord blood beta clonotypes, a similar but weaker trend appeared in young adult naive repertoires, and no such trend appeared in memory repertoires. Out-of-frame TCR alpha sharing in monozygotic twins was systematically underestimated by recombination models, whereas sharing between unrelated individuals was in agreement with the recombination models. A weaker excess of twin sharing was found in beta out-of-frame sequences because the signal-to-noise ratio was lowered by fewer shared sequences.

This clonotype was counted only a few times. Its antigen remains unidentified. Per-base quality was not reported, and no clone a single base away is much larger than it. To prepare the library, 5' RACE was applied. Instrument used: Illumina HiSeq 2000. A universal primer binding site was added through template switching, and the final cDNA carried a unique molecular identifier so that TCR cDNA molecules could be counted accurately. Specific primers in the conserved constant-segment region were used to synthesize first-strand cDNA for TCR alpha and beta chains. Each cDNA library was double barcoded, with a SMART-Mk sample barcode plus Illumina barcodes, to control for contamination. TruSeq adapter sequences and Illumina sample barcodes were added in two successive PCR steps. The TCR alpha and beta cDNA libraries were sequenced on the Illumina HiSeq platform using custom primers. Concerning the study's data processing: MiGEC was used to process raw reads and extract unique molecular identifiers, and MiXCR was used to find CDR3 positions. For each individual, recombination models were inferred using an EM algorithm with the repgenHMM and IGoR tools. The tcR package in R was used for shared clonotype analysis, with sharing normalized by the product of cloneset sizes. Out-of-frame nonproductive sequences were analyzed to study raw recombination free of thymic and clonal selection effects. Starting from the raw public reads, TCRdb applied fastp trimming at Q25, assembled clones with MiXCR and retained in-frame beta chains. Every CDR3 protein is listed once, alongside the most common genes and DNA of its rows. It is TCRdb's table, rather than the study itself, that gives the V and J calls and clone size. Counted in this sample were about 690,000 distinct CDR3 sequences; 6.1% of them appeared once. Around 1.7% of the sample belongs to the ten largest clones.

The cysteine opens and the phenylalanine closes a CDR3 of 16 amino acids. The sequence is cut down to CDR3 DNA, 48 bases in frame from base 1. Trimmed from V: 5 bases; trimmed from J: 6 bases; junction bases lacking a gene match: 9. From a lookup of the germline V gene, CDR1 and CDR2 are SGHTA and FQGNSA. Every donor was a healthy Caucasian. The study also sequenced three unrelated non-twin adults: a male aged 18 to 30, a male aged 50 to 60 and a female aged 50 to 60. Miltenyi CD45RO+ enrichment and human naive T-cell isolation kits were used to isolate memory (CD45RO+) and naive T cells from PBMC. The receptor chain draws on TRBV7-2 and TRBJ2-3; the junction holds 12 bases that match TRBD2. The sequenced sample was naive T cells sorted from blood. The sample's cell subset or site, from its label and the paper: cells isolated with a human naive T-cell isolation kit. This receptor was identified in a man between 18 and 35 years old in good health. For the CDR3, the sequence is CASSPTSGSGRDTQYF. The DNA sequence is given as TGTGCCAGCAGCCCGACTAGCGGGAGTGGAAGGGATACGCAGTATTTT.